The 30 T cell receptor beta chains listed next were all sequenced from one sample in a study of shared clonotypes between healthy human individuals. The assay was immunoSEQ multiplex PCR, and TCRdb's table has in-frame clones only and misses some. This repertoire shows some 1.1 million clones, about 72% found once; its top ten account for 0.89%. The sample consisted of memory CD4+ T cells from PBMCs. Subset reported: CD45RA-negative fraction. These receptors came from a man aged 18 to 29 in good health. Some clones in this sample may be carry-over from other donors' samples.

This clone was counted once. V is TRBV4-3 and J is TRBJ2-7, with D possibly TRBD1 on 5 matching bases. There are 13 residues in the CDR3. The V gene lost 4 bases and the J gene lost 2 bases, with 9 bases spanning the gap. Germline V gene lookup returns CDR1 LGHNA and CDR2 YSLEER. The CDR3 sequence: CASSLGQTYEQYF. CDR3 coding DNA: TGCGCCAGCAGCCTAGGACAAACCTACGAGCAGTACTTC.

This clone was detected once. The J gene is TRBJ2-2, the V gene TRBV21-1; the table's D call, TRBD1, has no DNA check behind it. TRBV21-1 is classified as a pseudogene. The CDR3 spans 14 residues. This CDR3 reads CASSNYRVGGELFF. CDR3 DNA: TGTGCCAGCAGCAATTACAGGGTTGGCGGGGAGCTGTTTTTT.

The rearrangement joins TRBV7-2 to TRBJ2-7; 11 positions match TRBD2. Trimming took 6 bases from V and 3 from J; bases not matched to a gene: 7. The CDR3 extends over 15 amino acids. The germline V gene has CDR1 SGHTA and CDR2 FQGNSA. CDR3 bases: TGTGCCAGCAGTTCCGCCGGGACTAGCGGCTACGAGCAGTACTTC. This encodes CASSSAGTSGYEQYF.

This clone was seen just once. The V gene is TRBV7-6, the J gene TRBJ2-7; 14 bases are shared with TRBD2. Losses at the gene ends were 5 bases for V and 0 bases for J; bases not matched to a gene: 12. The CDR3 extends over 19 amino acids. From germline, CDR1 is SGHVS and CDR2 FNYEAQ. The CDR3 loop reads CASSPRLAGGPGRSYEQYF. CDR3 DNA sequence: TGTGCCAGCAGCCCCCGACTAGCGGGAGGGCCGGGGCGCTCCTACGAGCAGTACTTC. The variable domain in full, with the rest retrieved from reference TRBV7-6 and TRBJ2-7, is GAGVSQSPRYKVTKRGQDVALRCDPISGHVSLYWYRQALGQGPEFLTYFNYEAQQDKSGLPNDRFSAERPEGSISTLTIQRTEQRDSAMYRCASSPRLAGGPGRSYEQYFGPGTRLTVT.

The V gene is TRBV25-1, the J gene TRBJ2-2; D is uncertain. V was pared by 5 bases and J by 4 bases, with 11 bases between. The germline CDR1 and CDR2 sequences are MGHDK and SYGVNS. The CDR3 sequence is 14 residues long. The DNA for the CDR3 is TGTGCCAGCAGTTTTTCGGGTGCCACCGGGGAGCTGTTTTTT. As protein: CASSFSGATGELFF.

CDR3 sequence (DNA): TGTGCCAGCAGCACCCGACAGGGGGAGTGGTATGAGCAGTTCTTC. Translated, it gives CASSTRQGEWYEQFF. The gene calls are TRBV11-1 and TRBJ2-1, with TRBD1 matching over 9 bases. Germline V gene sequence: CDR1 SGHAT, CDR2 FQDESV (reference sequence). The CDR3 consists of 15 residues. Trimming at V came to 5 bases and at J to 8 bases, leaving 10 bases not matched to a gene.

The rearrangement joins TRBV5-6 to TRBJ2-1, with D possibly being TRBD2 (5 bases). V lost 1 base to trimming and J lost 2 bases, with 7 bases between them. Per germline, CDR1 SGHDT and CDR2 YYEEEE. The CDR3 totals 14 residues. The CDR3 nucleotides read TGTGCCAGCAGCTTGAGCGGAACCTACAATGAGCAGTTCTTC. Encoded protein: CASSLSGTYNEQFF. Filled out from reference TRBV5-6 and TRBJ2-1, the complete variable domain reads DAGVTQSPTHLIKTRGQQVTLRCSPKSGHDTVSWYQQALGQGPQFIFQYYEEEERQRGNFPDRFSGHQFPNYSSELNVNALLLGDSALYLCASSLSGTYNEQFFGPGTRLTVL.

The V gene is TRBV6-6, the J gene TRBJ2-2; no definite D call. V lost 3 bases and J 0 bases, leaving 11 bases between the germline ends. The CDR3 contains 16 residues. Germline V CDR1 and CDR2: MNHNY, SVGAGI (reference sequence). This CDR3 reads CASSYRPNTNTGELFF. CDR3 nucleotides: TGTGCCAGCAGTTATAGACCAAATACGAACACCGGGGAGCTGTTTTTT.

The rearrangement uses TRBV6-1 and TRBJ1-4, with TRBD1 matching 10 bases. This CDR3 has 14 residues. Germline trimming cut 6 bases from V and 8 bases from J; bases unmatched to any gene: 6. The germline CDR1 and CDR2 sequences are MNHNS and SASEGT. Here the CDR3 DNA reads TGTGCCAGCAGCAGGGACAGGGGAGACGAAAAACTGTTTTTT. Its protein is CASSRDRGDEKLFF.

This clone was seen many times. V is TRBV11-3 and J is TRBJ1-1; D is possibly TRBD1 (6 bases). The germline V and J ends were trimmed by 2 bases and 5 bases, with 12 bases remaining between them. CDR1 and CDR2 (germline): SGHNT, YENEEA. The CDR3 covers 14 residues. The CDR3 reads CASSLNRVGTEAFF. CDR3 nucleotide sequence: TGTGCCAGCAGCTTAAACAGGGTTGGTACTGAAGCTTTCTTT.

The chain is built from TRBV5-4 and TRBJ1-2; D is perhaps TRBD1 (5 bases). This CDR3 comprises 16 residues. Trimming took 0 bases from V and 0 from J, leaving 12 bases between them. Per the germline V gene, CDR1 is SGHNT and CDR2 is YYREEE (reference sequence). The CDR3 loop reads CASSLAGGAANYGYTF. The CDR3 DNA follows: TGTGCCAGCAGCTTGGCCGGGGGTGCAGCTAACTATGGCTACACCTTC.

As concerns this clone: This sample also contains other DNA sequences that code for the same CDR3. The CDR3 loop is CSVEDRGDTQYF. Written as DNA, the CDR3 is TGCAGCGTTGAAGATCGTGGAGATACGCAGTATTTT. This rearrangement joins TRBV29-1 to TRBJ2-3; unclear D gene. V lost 0 bases, J lost 5 bases, and 6 bases lay in between. Germline V gives CDR1 SQVTM, CDR2 ANQGSEA. This CDR3 spans 12 amino acids.

CDR3 in amino acids: CAWSAQAMGNSPLHF. DNA of the CDR3: TGTGCCTGGAGTGCCCAAGCGATGGGAAATTCACCCCTCCACTTT. The J gene is TRBJ1-6, the V gene TRBV30; D is undetermined. This CDR3 comprises 15 residues. Trimming cost V 1 base and J 7 bases, with 14 bases left between them. The germline CDR1 and CDR2 sequences are GTSNPN and SVGIG (reference sequence). Full variable domain (remainder filled in from reference TRBV30 and TRBJ1-6): SQTIHQWPATLVQPVGSPLSLECTVEGTSNPNLYWYRQAAGRGLQLLFYSVGIGQISSEVPQNLSASRPQDRQFILSSKKLLLSDSGFYLCAWSAQAMGNSPLHFGNGTRLTVT.

This clone occurred many times. The same CDR3 can be traced to other DNA sequences in this sample. The CDR3 nucleotides are TGCGCCAGCTCAGCGGGACAGGGAAACACCGGGGAGCTGTTTTTT. Translating gives CASSAGQGNTGELFF. V is TRBV5-1 and J is TRBJ2-2; 9 positions agree with TRBD1. Germline V gene lookup returns CDR1 SGHRS and CDR2 YFSETQ. The CDR3 is made up of 15 amino acids. Trimming at V came to 7 bases and at J to 2 bases, leaving 6 bases not matched to a gene.

V is TRBV28 and J is TRBJ2-7, with 7 bases lining up with TRBD2. This CDR3 spans 15 amino acids. Germline lookup yields CDR1 MDHEN and CDR2 SYDVKM. Trimming took 6 bases from V and 1 from J; bases not matched to a gene: 9. CDR3: CASSKPGGTSYEQYF. The DNA of the CDR3 is TGTGCCAGCAGCAAACCGGGGGGTACGTCCTACGAGCAGTACTTC.

Note on this clone: A far larger clone is off by one base, so a read error is likely. J is TRBJ1-1 and V is TRBV18, with 11 nucleotides matching TRBD1. The CDR3 is 17 amino acids. The germline V gene has CDR1 KGHSH and CDR2 LQKENI. V gave up 3 bases and J gave up 4 bases; unmatched junction bases: 10. CDR3 region: CASSPFGQGAGSTEAFF. CDR3 coding DNA: TGTGCCAGCTCACCCTTCGGACAGGGGGCAGGAAGCACTGAAGCTTTCTTT.

The chain uses TRBV18 and TRBJ2-5; possible D gene TRBD2, 6 bases. Germline loops: CDR1 KGHSH, CDR2 LQKENI. This CDR3 region has 12 residues. Trimming removed 9 bases at V and 0 bases at J, with 8 bases between. The CDR3 sequence: CASTGDQETQYF. The CDR3 bases are TGTGCCAGTACGGGGGACCAAGAGACCCAGTACTTC.

In regard to this clone: Given a far larger clone just one base away, this is likely a sequencing read error. This chain connects TRBV5-4 to TRBJ2-7; 8 bases fit TRBD2. Germline V gene lookup returns CDR1 SGHNT and CDR2 YYREEE (reference sequence). Trimming cost V 4 bases and J 0 bases; bases outside gene matches: 18. The CDR3 consists of 19 residues. The CDR3 DNA reads TGTGCCAGCAGCCAAGGGGTTATTTGGCGGGAGGAACCCTCCTACGAGCAGTACTTC. Its protein product is CASSQGVIWREEPSYEQYF.

This clone occurred many times. As DNA, the CDR3 is TGTGCCATCAGTGAGTCGGGCCCGGAGGGGGAGCTGTTTTTT. Translation: CAISESGPEGELFF. The V gene is TRBV10-3, the J gene TRBJ2-2; D remains unclear. Germline V lookup: CDR1 ENHRY, CDR2 SYGVKD. The V gene lost 0 bases and the J gene lost 8 bases, with 10 bases spanning the gap. The CDR3 is 14 residues long.

This sequence joins TRBV4-1 and TRBJ1-3; the match to TRBD1 covers 7 bases. The CDR3 sequence is 16 residues long. Germline CDR1 is MGHRA and CDR2 is YSYEKL. V lost 3 bases, J lost 0 bases, and 5 bases stayed unmatched. The CDR3 spells CASSQEGARSGNTIYF. In nucleotides, the CDR3 is TGCGCCAGCAGCCAGGAGGGGGCCCGCTCTGGAAACACCATATATTTT.

In its sample, this clone was seen a few times. Other DNA sequences in this sample translate to the same CDR3. The gene calls are TRBV11-2 and TRBJ2-5; D may match TRBD1 or TRBD2 (6 bases each). Per germline, CDR1 SGHAT and CDR2 FQNNGV. Between the trimmed V and J ends, which lost 3 bases and 2 bases, there was a span of 10 bases. The CDR3 totals 14 residues. CDR3 sequence (DNA): TGTGCCAGCAGCTTGGGGGGCCGTCAAGAGACCCAGTACTTC. This translates into CASSLGGRQETQYF.

V and J are TRBV5-4 and TRBJ1-2; TRBD1 aligns across 10 bases. Germline V CDR1 and CDR2: SGHNT, YYREEE (reference sequence). Trimming cost V 4 bases and J 8 bases; bases outside gene matches: 14. This CDR3 spans 16 amino acids. The CDR3 protein is CASSKPGQGTMGGYTF. The CDR3 region has the DNA TGTGCCAGCAGCAAGCCGGGACAGGGGACAATGGGAGGCTACACCTTC.

As concerns this clone: A far larger clone differs by one base, so this is likely a read error. CDR3 sequence reads: CASSVDPKNTEAFF. For the CDR3, the DNA is TGTGCCAGCAGCGTAGACCCGAAGAACACTGAAGCTTTCTTT. This chain connects TRBV9 to TRBJ1-1; D ambiguous. Germline assignment: CDR1 SGDLS and CDR2 YYNGEE. The length of the CDR3 is 14 residues. V was clipped by 0 bases and J by 1 base, with 7 bases between them.

The rearrangement links TRBV20-1 to TRBJ1-1; D is uncertain. Trimming removed 6 bases at V and 5 bases at J, with 10 bases between. The CDR3 runs to 11 residues. From germline, CDR1 is DFQATT and CDR2 SNEGSKA (reference sequence). CDR3: CSAVAITEAFF. The CDR3 DNA sequence: TGCAGTGCGGTGGCGATAACTGAAGCTTTCTTT.

The chain has TRBV7-3 and TRBJ2-3; 11 bases are shared with TRBD2. This CDR3 spans 16 amino acids. The germline gives CDR1 SGHTA, CDR2 FQGTGA. V dropped 5 bases and J dropped 2; count of bases not matched to a gene: 6. In DNA form, the CDR3 reads TGTGCCAGCAGCGCCAGACTAGCGGGGAACACAGATACGCAGTATTTT. Amino acids: CASSARLAGNTDTQYF.

J is TRBJ2-7 and V is TRBV5-1, with 9 bases fitting TRBD2. The germline V gene encodes CDR1 SGHRS and CDR2 YFSETQ. This CDR3 region has 14 residues. V was pared by 3 bases and J by 0 bases, with 1 base of the junction left unmatched. Here the CDR3 DNA reads TGCGCCAGCAGCTCTAGCGGGATCTCCTACGAGCAGTACTTC. This translates into CASSSSGISYEQYF.

The gene calls are TRBV7-9 and TRBJ2-1; 10 nucleotides match TRBD2. V was clipped by 8 bases and J by 4 bases; unmatched bases: 8. Germline assignment: CDR1 SEHNR and CDR2 FQNEAQ (reference sequence). This CDR3 spans 15 amino acids. The CDR3 loop reads CASGFGLAVYNEQFF. CDR3 DNA sequence: TGTGCCAGCGGATTCGGACTAGCGGTTTACAATGAGCAGTTCTTC.

The chain joins TRBV5-4 to TRBJ2-3, with D possibly matching TRBD2 (6 bases). This CDR3 contains 15 residues. Trimming left V 0 bases short and J 6 bases short, with 14 bases between. Per the germline V gene, CDR1 is SGHNT and CDR2 is YYREEE (reference sequence). CDR3 in DNA: TGTGCCAGCAGCTTGGAAGGGACTGGAACCGATACGCAGTATTTT. Translation: CASSLEGTGTDTQYF.

This clone was detected only once. The genes are TRBV5-1 and TRBJ2-5, with a possible D match to TRBD2 (6 bases). V gave up 3 bases and J gave up 1 base, with 10 bases separating them. CDR3 size: 14 residues. Germline loops: CDR1 SGHRS, CDR2 YFSETQ. The CDR3 reads CASSSQGGQETQYF. The CDR3 coding sequence is TGCGCCAGCAGCTCGCAGGGAGGCCAAGAGACCCAGTACTTC.

This sequence joins TRBV2 and TRBJ1-5; TRBD1 is a possible D gene (5 bases). Germline lookup yields CDR1 SNHLY and CDR2 FYNNEI. Deletions cut 5 bases from V and 5 bases from J, with 13 bases between. The CDR3 sequence is 14 residues long. The CDR3 DNA reads TGTGCCAGCAGTCAGGACAAACACCATCAGCCCCAGCATTTT. This gives the protein CASSQDKHHQPQHF.